Listed here are 7 T cell receptor beta chains from one sample, sequenced in a study of PD-1 blockade in classical Hodgkin lymphoma. Every patient was affected by relapse after autologous stem cell transplantation, while exposure to brentuximab vedotin was not uniform. The CD4+ T cells used were purified from thawed PBMCs through magnetic negative selection. Sequencing was performed with immunoSEQ multiplex PCR; in TCRdb, only in-frame clones are kept and a portion is missing. Of about 8,500 clones in the sample, roughly 84% are singletons; the top ten hold 9% to 14%. Sequencing was performed on CD4+ T cells from blood, taken at baseline. These receptors originate from a human donor with classical Hodgkin lymphoma.

This chain links TRBV10-3 with TRBJ2-2, with TRBD2 as a possible D gene (6 bases). Deletions cut 10 bases from V and 1 base from J, with 10 bases between. The length of the CDR3 is 13 residues. Germline-derived CDR1 and CDR2 are ENHRY and SYGVKD. The chain's CDR3 is CASGTKNTGELFF. The CDR3 nucleotides are TGTGCCAGCGGGACCAAGAACACCGGGGAGCTGTTTTTT.

The rearrangement links TRBV5-5 to TRBJ1-3, with D perhaps TRBD1 (5 bases). The CDR3 is made up of 15 amino acids. CDR1 is SGHKS, CDR2 YYEKEE, per germline (reference sequence). V gave up 7 bases and J gave up 2 bases, with 16 bases separating them. In nucleotides, the CDR3 is TGTGCCAGCGCGGGGGAGGGGTCGACTGGAAACACCATATATTTT. It translates to CASAGEGSTGNTIYF. Full variable domain (missing parts from reference TRBV5-5 and TRBJ1-3): DAGVTQSPTHLIKTRGQQVTLRCSPISGHKSVSWYQQVLGQGPQFIFQYYEKEERGRGNFPDRFSARQFPNYSSELNVNALLLGDSALYLCASAGEGSTGNTIYFGEGSWLTVV.

The chain recombines TRBV7-9 with TRBJ2-3; 8 bases map to TRBD2. The J segment lost 1 base and the V segment lost 5 bases, leaving 5 bases of the junction unmatched. The CDR3 covers 15 residues. The V gene's germline CDR1 is SEHNR and CDR2 FQNEAQ (reference sequence). The CDR3 reads CASSLSAGGTDTQYF. CDR3 bases: TGTGCCAGCAGCCTTTCAGCGGGGGGCACAGATACGCAGTATTTT. The full variable domain, with the rest looked up from reference TRBV7-9 and TRBJ2-3, is DTGVSQNPRHKITKRGQNVTFRCDPISEHNRLYWYRQTLGQGPEFLTYFQNEAQLEKSRLLSDRFSAERPKGSFSTLEIQRTEQGDSAMYLCASSLSAGGTDTQYFGPGTRLTVL.

The chain joins TRBV5-4 to TRBJ1-1; 8 bases map to TRBD1. This CDR3 has 17 residues. From germline, CDR1 is SGHNT and CDR2 YYREEE (reference sequence). With V trimmed by 4 bases and J by 3 bases, 14 bases remained unmatched. CDR3 DNA sequence: TGTGCCAGCAGCAGGGGACAGGTTAACCGCGTGGACACTGAAGCTTTCTTT. It is translated as CASSRGQVNRVDTEAFF.

The chain joins TRBV7-6 to TRBJ2-3; 8 nucleotides line up with TRBD1. CDR3 length: 14 amino acids. The ends lost 8 bases at V and 2 bases at J; junction bases unmatched: 6. Germline-derived CDR1 and CDR2 are SGHVS and FNYEAQ. Written as DNA, the CDR3 is TGTGCCAGCCAGGACAGGGTGAACACAGATACGCAGTATTTT. Its protein is CASQDRVNTDTQYF.

The chain recombines TRBV5-1 with TRBJ2-5; TRBD2 aligns across 7 bases. The DNA matches TRBJ2-7 better at its end, which makes the J call doubtful. Germline V lookup: CDR1 SGHRS, CDR2 YFSETQ. The CDR3 is 14 residues long. The CDR3 DNA is TGCGCCAGCAAGCTCGACGCGGGGGACTACGAGCAGTACTTC. As protein: CASKLDAGDYEQYF.

The chain couples TRBV5-5 to TRBJ2-7; 10 bases align to TRBD2. V was pared by 0 bases and J by 4 bases, with 7 bases of the junction left unmatched. This CDR3 spans 16 amino acids. CDR1 SGHKS and CDR2 YYEKEE come from the germline V gene (reference sequence). Here the CDR3 reads CASSLGASGREYEQYF. The DNA for the CDR3 is TGTGCCAGCAGCTTGGGGGCCAGCGGGAGGGAGTACGAGCAGTACTTC.